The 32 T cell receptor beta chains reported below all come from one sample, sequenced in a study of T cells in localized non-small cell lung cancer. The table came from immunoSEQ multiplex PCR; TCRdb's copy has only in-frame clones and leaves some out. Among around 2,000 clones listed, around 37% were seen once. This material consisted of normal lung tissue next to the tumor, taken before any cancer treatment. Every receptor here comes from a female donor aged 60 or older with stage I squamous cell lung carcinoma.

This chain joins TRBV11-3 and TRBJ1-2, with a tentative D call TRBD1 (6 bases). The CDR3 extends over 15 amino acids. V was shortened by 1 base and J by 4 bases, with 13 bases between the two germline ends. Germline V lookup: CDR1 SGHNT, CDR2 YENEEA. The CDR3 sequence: CASSLVQGVTYGYTF. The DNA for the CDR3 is TGTGCCAGCAGCTTAGTACAGGGCGTAACCTATGGCTACACCTTC.

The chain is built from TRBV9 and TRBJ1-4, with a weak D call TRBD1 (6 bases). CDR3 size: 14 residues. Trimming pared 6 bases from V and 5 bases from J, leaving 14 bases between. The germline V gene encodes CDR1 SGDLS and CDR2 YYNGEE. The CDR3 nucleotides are TGTGCCAGCACTCGGTTGGGGGCAAATGAAAAACTGTTTTTT. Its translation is CASTRLGANEKLFF.

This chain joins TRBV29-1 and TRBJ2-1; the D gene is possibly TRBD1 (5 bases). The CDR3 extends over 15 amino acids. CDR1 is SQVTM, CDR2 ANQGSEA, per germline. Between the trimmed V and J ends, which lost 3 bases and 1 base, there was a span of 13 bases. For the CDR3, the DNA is TGCAGCGTTGAGGCCAGGGTATCTTCCTACAATGAGCAGTTCTTC. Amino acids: CSVEARVSSYNEQFF.

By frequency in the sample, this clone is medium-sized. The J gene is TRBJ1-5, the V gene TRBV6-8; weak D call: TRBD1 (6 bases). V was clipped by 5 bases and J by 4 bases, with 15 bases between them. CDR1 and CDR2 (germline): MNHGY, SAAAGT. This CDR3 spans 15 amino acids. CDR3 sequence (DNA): TGTGCCAGCAGTACAGGAGGGGGATTAAATCAGCCCCAGCATTTT. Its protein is CASSTGGGLNQPQHF.

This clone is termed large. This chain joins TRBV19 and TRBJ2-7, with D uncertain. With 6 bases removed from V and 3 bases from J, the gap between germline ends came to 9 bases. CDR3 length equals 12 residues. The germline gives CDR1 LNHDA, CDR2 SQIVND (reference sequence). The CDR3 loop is CASSDQVYEQYF. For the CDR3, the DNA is TGTGCCAGTAGCGATCAGGTCTACGAGCAGTACTTC.

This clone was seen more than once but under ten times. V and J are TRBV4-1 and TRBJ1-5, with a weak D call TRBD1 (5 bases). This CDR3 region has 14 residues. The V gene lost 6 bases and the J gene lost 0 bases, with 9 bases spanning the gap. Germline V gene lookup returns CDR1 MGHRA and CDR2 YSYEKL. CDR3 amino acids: CASSRQNSNQPQHF. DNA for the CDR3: TGCGCCAGCAGTCGACAGAATAGCAATCAGCCCCAGCATTTT.

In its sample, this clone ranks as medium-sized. The CDR3 DNA sequence: TGTGCCAGCAGCCGGACTAGCGGGGGGCTGAACACCGGGGAGCTGTTTTTT. As protein: CASSRTSGGLNTGELFF. This rearrangement joins TRBV11-3 to TRBJ2-2, with 14 bases fitting TRBD2. The V and J ends lost 5 bases and 1 base, in that order; junction bases with no gene match: 3. CDR1 and CDR2 (germline): SGHNT, YENEEA. The CDR3 extends over 17 amino acids.

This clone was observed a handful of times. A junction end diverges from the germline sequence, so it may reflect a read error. The CDR3, as DNA: TGTGCCAGCAGTGACTCGGTCGGGGCGGTCGTCGCCGGGGAGCTGTTTTTT. Translating it yields CASSDSVGAVVAGELFF. The chain couples TRBV6-8 to TRBJ2-2; D possibly uses TRBD1 or TRBD2 (5 bases each). Germline V gene lookup returns CDR1 MNHGY and CDR2 SAAAGT. The length of the CDR3 is 17 residues.

The CDR3 protein is CAWTLTDTQYF. In DNA form, the CDR3 reads TGTGCCTGGACCCTCACAGATACGCAGTATTTT. V usage is TRBV30 and J usage is TRBJ2-3; no clear D. Trimming removed 4 bases from V and 2 bases from J, with 4 bases in between. Germline CDR1 reads GTSNPN; CDR2 reads SVGIG (reference sequence). This CDR3 has 11 residues.

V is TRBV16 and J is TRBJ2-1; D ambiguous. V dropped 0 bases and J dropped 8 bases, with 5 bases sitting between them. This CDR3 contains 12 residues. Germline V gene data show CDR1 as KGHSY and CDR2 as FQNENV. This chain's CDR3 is CASSQSSDEQFF. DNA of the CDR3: TGTGCCAGCAGCCAATCTAGTGATGAGCAGTTCTTC.

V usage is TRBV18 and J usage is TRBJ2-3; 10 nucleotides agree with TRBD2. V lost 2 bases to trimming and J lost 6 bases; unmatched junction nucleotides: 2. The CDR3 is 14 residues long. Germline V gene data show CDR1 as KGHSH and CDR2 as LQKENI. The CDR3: CASSPGLAEDTQYF. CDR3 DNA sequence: TGTGCCAGCTCACCAGGACTAGCGGAGGATACGCAGTATTTT.

DNA for the CDR3: TGTGCCATCAGCCTCATGAGCGGCGAGCAGTACTTC. Amino acids: CAISLMSGEQYF. The chain employs TRBV6-8 and TRBJ2-7; a weak D match, TRBD2 (5 bases). Germline V gene lookup returns CDR1 MNHGY and CDR2 SAAAGT. This CDR3 contains 12 residues. The V end lost 10 bases, the J end lost 6 bases, and 16 bases lay between the germline ends.

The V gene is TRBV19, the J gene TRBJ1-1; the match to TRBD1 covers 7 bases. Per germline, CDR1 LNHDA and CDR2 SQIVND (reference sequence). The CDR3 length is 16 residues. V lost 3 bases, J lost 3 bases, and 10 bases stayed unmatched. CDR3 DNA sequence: TGTGCCAGTAGTATCACAGGGGCCTGGAGGGACACTGAAGCTTTCTTT. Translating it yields CASSITGAWRDTEAFF.

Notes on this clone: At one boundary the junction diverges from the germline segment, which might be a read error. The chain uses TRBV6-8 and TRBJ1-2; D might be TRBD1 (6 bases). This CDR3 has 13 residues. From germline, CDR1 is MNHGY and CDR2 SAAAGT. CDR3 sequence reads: CASSASGEGGAVF. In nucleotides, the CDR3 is TGTGCCAGCAGTGCCTCAGGGGAAGGGGGAGCGGTCTTC.

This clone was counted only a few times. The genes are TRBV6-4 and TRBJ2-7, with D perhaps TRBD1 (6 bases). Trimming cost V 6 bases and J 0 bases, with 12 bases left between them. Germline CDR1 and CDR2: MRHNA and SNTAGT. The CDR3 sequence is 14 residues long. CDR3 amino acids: CASSKQGSSYEQYF. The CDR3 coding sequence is TGTGCCAGCAGCAAGCAGGGGTCCTCCTACGAGCAGTACTTC.

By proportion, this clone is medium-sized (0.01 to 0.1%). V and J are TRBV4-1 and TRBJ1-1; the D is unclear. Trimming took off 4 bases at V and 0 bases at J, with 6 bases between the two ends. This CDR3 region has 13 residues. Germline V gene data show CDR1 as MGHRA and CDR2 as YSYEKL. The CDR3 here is CASSLSLNTEAFF. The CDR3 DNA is TGCGCCAGCAGCCTCAGCTTGAACACTGAAGCTTTCTTT.

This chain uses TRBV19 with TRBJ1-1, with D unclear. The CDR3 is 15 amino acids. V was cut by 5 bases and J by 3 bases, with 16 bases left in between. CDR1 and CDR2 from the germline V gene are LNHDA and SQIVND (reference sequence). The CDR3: CASSYYRTGDTEAFF. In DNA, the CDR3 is TGTGCCAGTAGTTATTACCGGACCGGGGACACTGAAGCTTTCTTT.

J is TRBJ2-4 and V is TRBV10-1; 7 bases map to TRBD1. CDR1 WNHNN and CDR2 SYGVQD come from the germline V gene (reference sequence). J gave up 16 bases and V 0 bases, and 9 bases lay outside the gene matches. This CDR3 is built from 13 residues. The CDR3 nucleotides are TGCGCCAGCAGTGAGTCGACAGGGATGCAGGTCTACTTC. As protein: CASSESTGMQVYF.

CDR3 amino acids: CATAGTYYGYTF. CDR3 nucleotides: TGTGCCACCGCCGGGACCTACTATGGCTACACCTTC. V usage is TRBV19 and J usage is TRBJ1-2, with D possibly being TRBD1 (5 bases). Germline-derived CDR1 and CDR2 are LNHDA and SQIVND (reference sequence). V was clipped by 10 bases and J by 3 bases, with 12 bases between them. The CDR3 consists of 12 residues.

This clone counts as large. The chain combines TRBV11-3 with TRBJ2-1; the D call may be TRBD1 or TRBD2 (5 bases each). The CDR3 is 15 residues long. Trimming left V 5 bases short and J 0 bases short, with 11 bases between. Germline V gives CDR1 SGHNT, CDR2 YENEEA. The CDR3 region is CASSQGPRSYNEQFF. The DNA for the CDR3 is TGTGCCAGCAGCCAGGGACCTCGCTCCTACAATGAGCAGTTCTTC.

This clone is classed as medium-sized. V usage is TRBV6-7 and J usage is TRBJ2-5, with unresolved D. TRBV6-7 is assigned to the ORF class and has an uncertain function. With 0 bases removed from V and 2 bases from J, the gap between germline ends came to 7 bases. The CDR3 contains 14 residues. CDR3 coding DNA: TGTGCCAGCAGTTACTCTATCCTTCAAGAGACCCAGTACTTC. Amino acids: CASSYSILQETQYF.

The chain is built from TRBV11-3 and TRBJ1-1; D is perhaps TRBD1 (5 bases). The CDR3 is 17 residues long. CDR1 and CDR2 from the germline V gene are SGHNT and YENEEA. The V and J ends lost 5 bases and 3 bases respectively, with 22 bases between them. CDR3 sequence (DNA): TGTGCCAGCAGCCAGGTAAATACCGGGGCCAGGGACACTGAAGCTTTCTTT. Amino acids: CASSQVNTGARDTEAFF.

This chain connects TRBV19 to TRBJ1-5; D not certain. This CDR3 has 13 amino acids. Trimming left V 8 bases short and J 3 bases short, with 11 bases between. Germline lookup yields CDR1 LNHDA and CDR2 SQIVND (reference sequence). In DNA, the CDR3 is TGTGCCAGTGGGAGCCAGGTCAATCAGCCCCAGCATTTT. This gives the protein CASGSQVNQPQHF.

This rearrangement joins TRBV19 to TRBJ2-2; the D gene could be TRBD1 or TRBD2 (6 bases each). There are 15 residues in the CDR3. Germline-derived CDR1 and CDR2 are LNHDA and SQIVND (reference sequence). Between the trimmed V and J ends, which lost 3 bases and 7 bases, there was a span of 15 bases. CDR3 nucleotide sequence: TGTGCCAGTAGTATCTTAAGGGGGGATGGCGGGGAGCTGTTTTTT. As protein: CASSILRGDGGELFF.

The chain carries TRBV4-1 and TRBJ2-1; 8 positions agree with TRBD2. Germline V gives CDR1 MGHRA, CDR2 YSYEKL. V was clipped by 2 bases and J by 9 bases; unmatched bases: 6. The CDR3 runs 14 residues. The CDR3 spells CASSQPLAGPEQFF. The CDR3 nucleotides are TGCGCCAGCAGCCAACCCTTAGCGGGACCTGAGCAGTTCTTC.

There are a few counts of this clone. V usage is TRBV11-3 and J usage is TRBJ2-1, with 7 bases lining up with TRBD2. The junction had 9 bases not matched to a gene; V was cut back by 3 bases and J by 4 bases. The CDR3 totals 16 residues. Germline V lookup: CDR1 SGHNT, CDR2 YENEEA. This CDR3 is CASSLSGWGGYNEQFF. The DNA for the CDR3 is TGTGCCAGCAGCTTGTCTGGTTGGGGGGGGTACAATGAGCAGTTCTTC.

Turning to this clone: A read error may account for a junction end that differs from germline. CDR3 in amino acids: CASSTGANKQETQYF. The DNA for the CDR3 is TGTGCCAGCAGTACAGGGGCAAATAAACAAGAGACCCAGTACTTC. The V and J genes are TRBV19 and TRBJ2-5; 7 bases match TRBD1. The V gene's germline CDR1 is LNHDA and CDR2 SQIVND (reference sequence). CDR3 length: 15 residues.

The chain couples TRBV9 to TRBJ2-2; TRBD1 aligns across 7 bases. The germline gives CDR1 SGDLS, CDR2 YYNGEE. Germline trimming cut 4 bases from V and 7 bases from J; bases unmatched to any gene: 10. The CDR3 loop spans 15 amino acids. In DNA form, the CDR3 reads TGTGCCAGCAGCAGGGACAGAAGTATCGTCGGGGAGCTGTTTTTT. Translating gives CASSRDRSIVGELFF.

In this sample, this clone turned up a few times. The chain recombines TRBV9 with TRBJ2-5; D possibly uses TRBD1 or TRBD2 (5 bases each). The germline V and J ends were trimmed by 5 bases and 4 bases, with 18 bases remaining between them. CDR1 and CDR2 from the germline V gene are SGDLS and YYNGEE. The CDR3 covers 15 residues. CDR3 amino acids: CASRHRDPEGETQYF. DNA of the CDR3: TGTGCCAGCAGGCACCGGGACCCCGAAGGAGAGACCCAGTACTTC. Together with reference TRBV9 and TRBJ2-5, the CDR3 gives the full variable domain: DSGVTQTPKHLITATGQRVTLRCSPRSGDLSVYWYQQSLDQGLQFLIQYYNGEERAKGNILERFSAQQFPDLHSELNLSSLELGDSALYFCASRHRDPEGETQYFGPGTRLLVL.

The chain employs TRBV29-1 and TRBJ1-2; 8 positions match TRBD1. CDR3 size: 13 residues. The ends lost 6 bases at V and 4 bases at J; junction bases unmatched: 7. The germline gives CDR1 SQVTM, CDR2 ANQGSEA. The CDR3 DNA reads TGCAGCGTCCTAGGACAGGGCCTCTATGGCTACACCTTC. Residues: CSVLGQGLYGYTF.

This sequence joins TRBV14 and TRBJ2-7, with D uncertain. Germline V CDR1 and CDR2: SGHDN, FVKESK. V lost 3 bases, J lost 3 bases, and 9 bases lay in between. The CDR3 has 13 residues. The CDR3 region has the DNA TGTGCCAGCAGCCACAGAGTAGACTACGAGCAGTACTTC. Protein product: CASSHRVDYEQYF.

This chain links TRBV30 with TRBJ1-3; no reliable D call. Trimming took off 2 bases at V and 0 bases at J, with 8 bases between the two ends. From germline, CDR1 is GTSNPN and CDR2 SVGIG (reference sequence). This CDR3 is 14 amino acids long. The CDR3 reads CAWSTLLSGNTIYF. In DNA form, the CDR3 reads TGTGCCTGGAGTACTCTACTCTCTGGAAACACCATATATTTT.